This record looks at one T cell receptor beta chain sequence and its context. Its target is unknown. The data were taken from a study of post-analysis software for immune sequencing data. Study-level information: Courses of disease covered relapsing-remitting, secondary progressive and progressive-relapsing multiple sclerosis.

This CDR3 spans 17 amino acids. V trimming: 3 bases; J trimming: 4 bases; junction bases outside the gene matches: 10. Unique molecular identifiers tagged the TCR beta cDNA libraries. Using its own MiXCR run on the PCR reads, TCRdb lists one record per CDR3 protein. The sample shows 500,000 to 600,000 distinct CDR3 sequences, 44% of them seen only once. Study observations and caveats: A handful of TRBV segments were significantly more frequent in patients than in controls. TRBV5-6, TRBV5-1 and TRBV20-1 were among these segments. When compared against controls, multiple sclerosis patients showed significantly lower normalized Chao1 diversity.

The TCR comes from a girl under 18 with multiple sclerosis. This chain connects TRBV12-3 or TRBV12-4 to TRBJ1-5, with 9 bases matching TRBD1. Material: blood. CDR3 loop: CASSLLTGGRSNQPQHF. The CDR3 nucleotides read TGTGCCAGCAGTTTGTTGACAGGGGGACGTAGTAATCAGCCCCAGCATTTT.